The sequence of this T cell receptor beta chain was determined in a study of blood T cell repertoires in COVID-19. On the study more broadly: From the United States, Italy and Spain came samples of acute and convalescent COVID-19. Nucleic acid was either cDNA or gDNA, and it came from T cells, B-cell-depleted T cells, or PBMCs.

The junction had 11 bases not matched to a gene; V was cut back by 0 bases and J by 5 bases. The CDR3 contains 19 residues. Germline CDR1 reads SGHRS; CDR2 reads YFSETQ. As handled by the study authors: Counts of nucleated cells, estimated from reference gene primer amplification, were obtained. Profiling relied on immunoSEQ multiplex PCR, and the TCRdb table lists in-frame clones only, not all of them. V and J calls and clone size are given by that table; D and trimming were obtained from the DNA. The sample has a few hundred thousand clones; around 87% are singletons. This clonotype originated in a woman under 40 who had recovered from COVID-19. Sample: peripheral blood. V and J are TRBV5-1 and TRBJ2-2, with 12 bases lining up with TRBD2. This CDR3 reads CASSLAGTSGGSRTGELFF. DNA for the CDR3: TGCGCCAGCAGCTTGGCCGGAACTAGCGGGGGGTCACGGACCGGGGAGCTGTTTTTT.